This is a list of T cell receptor beta chains from one sample in a study of shared clonotypes between healthy human individuals. TCRdb's copy holds only in-frame clones and misses some; the assay was immunoSEQ multiplex PCR. Of around 2.5 million clones in the sample, over 85% were seen once. The sample comprised naive CD4+ T cells from PBMCs. The source of these receptors is a man between 18 and 29 years old in good health. Some clones in this sample may be carry-over from other donors' samples. CDR3s include the opening cysteine and the closing phenylalanine or tryptophan. Fields, in order: V gene, J gene, CDR3 protein.

TRBV7-3,TRBJ2-1,CASSSNGGLGLENEQFF
TRBV7-8,TRBJ1-2,CASSLGGFYGYTF
TRBV5-8,TRBJ2-5,CASSPPFQETQYF
TRBV2,TRBJ2-7,CASTYLQSYEQYF
TRBV7-2,TRBJ2-1,CASSLDSYNEQFF
TRBV19,TRBJ2-2,CASSARLAGGNTGELFF
TRBV6-6,TRBJ2-1,CASSGASLYNEQFF
TRBV5-4,TRBJ1-2,CASSARDRGVARGYTF
TRBV6-1,TRBJ1-5,CASRGGARSNQPQHF
TRBV11-2,TRBJ1-3,CASSLDSGNTIYF
TRBV29-1,TRBJ2-2,CSVEVVLQGPNTGELFF
TRBV19,TRBJ1-3,CASVQRGLWKHRDSGNTIYF
TRBV5-4,TRBJ2-1,CASSGSSGLAAYNEQFF
TRBV28,TRBJ2-7,CASRARQGAWYEQYF
TRBV9,TRBJ2-5,CASSVGAAQETQYF
TRBV19,TRBJ2-7,CASSVQGSGYEQYF
TRBV5-4,TRBJ2-5,CASSSIGTQYF
TRBV7-9,TRBJ2-1,CASSLVRGPSYNEQFF
TRBV5-1,TRBJ2-1,CASRGELAVNNEQFF
TRBV2,TRBJ2-5,CASTQRTGGWMETQYF
TRBV28,TRBJ2-1,CASSLGLALNEQFF
TRBV19,TRBJ2-1,CASSPDRGRGNEQFF
TRBV19,TRBJ1-4,CASSTRTGPEKLFF
TRBV9,TRBJ2-5,CASSVDGGRETQYF
TRBV7-9,TRBJ1-4,CASSVDRATNEKLFF
TRBV9,TRBJ2-4,CASSVGAKNIQYF
TRBV6-5,TRBJ2-3,CASSSSGRTDTQYF
TRBV10-2,TRBJ2-5,CASSEWTGQETQYF
TRBV7-7,TRBJ2-7,CASSSGTGAYEQYF
TRBV18,TRBJ1-3,CASSHSSAGQGENTIYF
TRBV28,TRBJ1-3,CASSLFQGSGNTIYF
TRBV5-6,TRBJ2-2,CASRPQLLAGGSTGELFF
TRBV18,TRBJ1-6,CASSLRDSSYNSPLHF
TRBV5-1,TRBJ2-5,CASSPDILQETQYF
TRBV10-3,TRBJ2-7,CAISERGQGPHEQYF
TRBV6-5,TRBJ1-2,CASSYGGKVNGYTF
TRBV27,TRBJ1-4,CASSFIPSLGGNEKLFF
TRBV5-4,TRBJ2-1,CASSGGGAKVNEQFF
TRBV5-1,TRBJ2-1,CASSLVGDGGNEQFF
TRBV27,TRBJ2-5,CASSGGQETQYF
TRBV28,TRBJ1-2,CASSSLTHTGGGPGYTF